Each of the 28 T cell receptor beta chains below was sequenced from the same sample in a study of cytomegalovirus exposure and HLA in healthy donors. A multiplex PCR was run with 60 Vbeta primers and 13 Jbeta primers. This table comes from immunoSEQ multiplex PCR, and its TCRdb copy is limited to in-frame clones, with some not included. The sample consists of some 190,000 clones, roughly 75% of them appearing once. Sequencing was done on a sample of PBMCs. The receptors shown here come from a woman younger than 45 in good health and CMV-seronegative.

The chain joins TRBV29-1 to TRBJ2-6; 9 bases agree with TRBD1. Germline V lookup: CDR1 SQVTM, CDR2 ANQGSEA. V dropped 5 bases and J dropped 0; count of bases not matched to a gene: 5. The length of the CDR3 is 16 residues. The CDR3 DNA reads as TGCAGCGTTAGGGGGACAGGGCGCTCTGGGGCCAACGTCCTGACTTTC. Residues: CSVRGTGRSGANVLTF.

This chain connects TRBV11-3 to TRBJ1-3; no firm D call. The CDR3 contains 14 residues. V dropped 1 base and J dropped 3 bases, with 7 bases sitting between them. Germline values: CDR1 SGHNT, CDR2 YENEEA. This CDR3 is CASSLAPVGNTIYF. CDR3 DNA sequence: TGTGCCAGCAGCTTAGCGCCAGTTGGAAACACCATATATTTT.

The gene calls are TRBV5-6 and TRBJ2-5, with TRBD2 matching 7 bases. CDR1 SGHDT and CDR2 YYEEEE come from the germline V gene. The CDR3 extends over 13 amino acids. The V gene end was trimmed by 2 bases and the J gene end by 5 bases; junction bases not matched to a gene: 3. Written as DNA, the CDR3 is TGTGCCAGCAGCTTTGGGGGAGGGGAGACCCAGTACTTC. Amino acid sequence: CASSFGGGETQYF.

The rearrangement joins TRBV7-9 to TRBJ1-5, with D perhaps matching TRBD1 (6 bases). The ends were cut back, 1 base at V and 4 bases at J, with 14 bases in the middle. This CDR3 is built from 16 residues. Germline V gene data show CDR1 as SEHNR and CDR2 as FQNEAQ (reference sequence). CDR3: CASSLVRQDANQPQHF. CDR3 DNA: TGTGCCAGCAGCTTAGTCAGACAGGACGCTAATCAGCCCCAGCATTTT.

The chain has TRBV18 and TRBJ1-1; D is perhaps TRBD1 (5 bases). The ends were cut back, 3 bases at V and 0 bases at J, with 8 bases in the middle. Germline-derived CDR1 and CDR2 are KGHSH and LQKENI. The CDR3 spans 14 residues. CDR3 sequence (DNA): TGTGCCAGCTCACCCCAGACAGTGAACACTGAAGCTTTCTTT. This translates into CASSPQTVNTEAFF.

The chain employs TRBV19 and TRBJ1-1, with 7 bases matching TRBD1. Per germline, CDR1 LNHDA and CDR2 SQIVND (reference sequence). CDR3 size: 15 residues. V lost 4 bases, J lost 4 bases, and 9 bases stayed unmatched. The chain's CDR3 is CASSSRRGIITEAFF. DNA for the CDR3: TGTGCCAGTAGTAGCCGCAGGGGGATAATCACTGAAGCTTTCTTT.

This clone has a single count. The chain recombines TRBV4-1 with TRBJ1-1, with D possibly TRBD1 on 6 matching bases. CDR1 is MGHRA and CDR2 is YSYEKL in the germline V gene. Trimming took 4 bases from V and 0 from J, leaving 15 bases between them. CDR3 size: 16 residues. DNA for the CDR3: TGCGCCAGCAGCCCGACGGCCAGGGGTATGAACACTGAAGCTTTCTTT. Its translation is CASSPTARGMNTEAFF.

The rearrangement uses TRBV6-1 and TRBJ1-5, with D tentatively TRBD1 (6 bases). The CDR3 totals 13 residues. V was cut by 11 bases and J by 2 bases, with 13 bases left in between. Per the germline V gene, CDR1 is MNHNS and CDR2 is SASEGT. The chain's CDR3 is CAAEDRGNQPQHF. Here the CDR3 DNA reads TGTGCCGCCGAGGACAGAGGCAATCAGCCCCAGCATTTT.

The chain recombines TRBV6-1 with TRBJ1-5, with TRBD1 identical over 7 bases. CDR1 and CDR2 from the germline V gene are MNHNS and SASEGT. The CDR3 consists of 13 residues. Trimming cost V 4 bases and J 7 bases; bases outside gene matches: 4. This CDR3 is CASSVDREQPQHF. Here the CDR3 DNA reads TGTGCCAGCAGTGTAGACAGGGAGCAGCCCCAGCATTTT.

This chain connects TRBV27 to TRBJ1-4; the match to TRBD1 covers 7 bases. The CDR3 contains 14 residues. CDR1 is MNHEY and CDR2 is SMNVEV in the germline V gene (reference sequence). Trimming took 3 bases from V and 8 from J; bases not matched to a gene: 6. The CDR3 loop reads CASSLRGPGEKLFF. DNA of the CDR3: TGTGCCAGCAGTTTGAGGGGGCCGGGCGAAAAACTGTTTTTT.

In its sample, this clone was seen once. J is TRBJ1-4 and V is TRBV29-1; no reliable D call. V was clipped by 5 bases and J by 6 bases, with 10 bases between them. The CDR3 length is 12 residues. Germline CDR1 is SQVTM and CDR2 is ANQGSEA. The CDR3 sequence is CSVLFVDEKLFF. In nucleotides, the CDR3 is TGCAGCGTTCTGTTCGTAGATGAAAAACTGTTTTTT.

The rearrangement joins TRBV29-1 to TRBJ2-6; D gene ambiguous. Germline assignment: CDR1 SQVTM and CDR2 ANQGSEA. The CDR3 has 14 amino acids. V gave up 3 bases and J gave up 4 bases, with 10 bases separating them. The CDR3 sequence is CSVDRGLGANVLTF. The CDR3, as DNA: TGCAGCGTTGATCGCGGCCTAGGGGCCAACGTCCTGACTTTC.

The gene calls are TRBV5-1 and TRBJ1-6; D remains unclear. The CDR3 sequence is 16 residues long. V gave up 3 bases and J gave up 7 bases, with 17 bases separating them. Germline V gene lookup returns CDR1 SGHRS and CDR2 YFSETQ. The CDR3 loop is CASSYGPTSGNSPLHF. In DNA form, the CDR3 reads TGCGCCAGCAGCTACGGGCCCACTAGCGGCAATTCACCCCTCCACTTT.

This chain uses TRBV10-1 with TRBJ2-7; TRBD1 aligns across 9 bases. Germline CDR1 WNHNN, CDR2 SYGVQD (reference sequence). The CDR3 sequence is 13 residues long. J lost 4 bases, V lost 6 bases, and 4 bases had no gene match. The CDR3 DNA reads as TGCGCCAGCAGCGTTGGGACAGGGTACGAGCAGTACTTC. Residues: CASSVGTGYEQYF.

The CDR3 region has the DNA TGTGCCAGCAGCCAAGATCTGCCTAGCCCCAAGACCCAGTACTTC. Translated, it gives CASSQDLPSPKTQYF. The J gene is TRBJ2-5, the V gene TRBV4-2, with D perhaps matching TRBD2 (5 bases). This CDR3 region has 15 residues. Germline assignment: CDR1 LGHNA and CDR2 YNFKEQ. Deletions cut 0 bases from V and 6 bases from J, with 14 bases between.

This chain links TRBV10-1 with TRBJ2-2; TRBD2 matches at 8 bases. Germline CDR1 is WNHNN and CDR2 is SYGVQD (reference sequence). There are 15 residues in the CDR3. V dropped 6 bases and J dropped 5; count of bases not matched to a gene: 8. CDR3 DNA sequence: TGCGCCAGCAGAAGACCGGGACTAGTGACCGGGGAGCTGTTTTTT. The encoded protein is CASRRPGLVTGELFF.

The chain uses TRBV19 and TRBJ1-4; no clear D gene. The germline gives CDR1 LNHDA, CDR2 SQIVND (reference sequence). Deletions cut 1 base from V and 10 bases from J, with 10 bases between. There are 13 residues in the CDR3. DNA for the CDR3: TGTGCCAGTAGTATAGTGGCCGGAGGAAAACTGTTTTTT. Translation: CASSIVAGGKLFF.

The V and J genes are TRBV5-1 and TRBJ1-3; D possibly corresponds to TRBD1 (6 bases). This CDR3 is 15 amino acids long. The germline CDR1 and CDR2 sequences are SGHRS and YFSETQ. V lost 1 base to trimming and J lost 6 bases, with 14 bases between them. The DNA of the CDR3 is TGCGCCAGCAGCTTGAGGACAGCCGGCGAAAACACCATATATTTT. Residues: CASSLRTAGENTIYF. The whole variable domain, remainder taken from reference TRBV5-1 and TRBJ1-3, is KAGVTQTPRYLIKTRGQQVTLSCSPISGHRSVSWYQQTPGQGLQFLFEYFSETQRNKGNFPGRFSGRQFSNSRSEMNVSTLELGDSALYLCASSLRTAGENTIYFGEGSWLTVV.

This chain joins TRBV28 and TRBJ2-7; D unresolved. The CDR3 is 14 amino acids. From germline, CDR1 is MDHEN and CDR2 SYDVKM. The V gene lost 7 bases and the J gene lost 0 bases, with 13 bases spanning the gap. CDR3 sequence (DNA): TGTGCCAGCACCAGTTTCCCTAGCTCCTACGAGCAGTACTTC. The encoded protein is CASTSFPSSYEQYF. Together with reference TRBV28 and TRBJ2-7, the CDR3 gives the full variable domain: DVKVTQSSRYLVKRTGEKVFLECVQDMDHENMFWYRQDPGLGLRLIYFSYDVKMKEKGDIPEGYSVSREKKERFSLILESASTNQTSMYLCASTSFPSSYEQYFGPGTRLTVT.

This chain connects TRBV7-6 to TRBJ1-2; 12 bases line up with TRBD1. Germline loops: CDR1 SGHVS, CDR2 FNYEAQ. V trimming: 3 bases; J trimming: 7 bases; junction bases outside the gene matches: 3. This CDR3 comprises 14 residues. The CDR3 region is CASSLGTGGGGYTF. Here the CDR3 DNA reads TGTGCCAGCAGCTTGGGGACAGGGGGCGGTGGCTACACCTTC.

The V gene is TRBV15, the J gene TRBJ1-4; tentatively, D is TRBD1 (5 bases). CDR3 length: 16 amino acids. V lost 2 bases, J lost 7 bases, and 17 bases lay in between. The germline gives CDR1 LNHNV, CDR2 YYDKDF (reference sequence). This CDR3 reads CATSRPQGKWAEKLFF. The CDR3 DNA follows: TGTGCCACCAGCAGACCCCAGGGAAAGTGGGCTGAAAAACTGTTTTTT.

The genes are TRBV30 and TRBJ2-5; 9 positions agree with TRBD1. The J call may be faulty, since TRBJ2-7 better matches the DNA end. In germline, CDR1 is GTSNPN, CDR2 SVGIG (reference sequence). CDR3 length equals 18 residues. Written as DNA, the CDR3 is TGTGCCTGGATCACGGGCAGGACAGGGGCTCGGAGCTCCTACGAGCAGTACTTC. As protein: CAWITGRTGARSSYEQYF.

This clone was observed a single time. The J gene is TRBJ2-7, the V gene TRBV7-2, with D perhaps TRBD2 (5 bases). Germline lookup yields CDR1 SGHTA and CDR2 FQGNSA. V lost 1 base and J 2 bases, leaving 12 bases between the germline ends. CDR3 size: 15 residues. The CDR3 loop reads CASSLGGIPTYEQYF. The CDR3, as DNA: TGTGCCAGCAGCTTAGGAGGGATCCCGACCTACGAGCAGTACTTC. The variable domain in full, with the rest retrieved from reference TRBV7-2 and TRBJ2-7, is GAGVSQSPSNKVTEKGKDVELRCDPISGHTALYWYRQSLGQGLEFLIYFQGNSAPDKSGLPSDRFSAERTGGSVSTLTIQRTQQEDSAVYLCASSLGGIPTYEQYFGPGTRLTVT.

This chain links TRBV30 with TRBJ2-3, with 10 bases that match TRBD2. This CDR3 has 14 residues. Germline CDR1 is GTSNPN and CDR2 is SVGIG (reference sequence). With 4 bases clipped from V and 5 bases from J, the junction kept 6 bases outside the gene matches. The CDR3 nucleotides are TGTGCCTGGAAGCGGGGGGGCCTCGGAGATACGCAGTATTTT. It is translated as CAWKRGGLGDTQYF.

The V and J genes are TRBV30 and TRBJ1-2; tentatively, D is TRBD1 (6 bases). V gave up 1 base and J gave up 8 bases, with 11 bases separating them. The germline V gene has CDR1 GTSNPN and CDR2 SVGIG (reference sequence). The CDR3 covers 12 residues. This chain's CDR3 is CAWSGGPPGYTF. The CDR3 DNA is TGTGCCTGGAGTGGGGGGCCTCCGGGCTACACCTTC.

The J gene is TRBJ2-6, the V gene TRBV18, with no clear D. The V gene lost 6 bases and the J gene lost 0 bases, with 6 bases spanning the gap. The CDR3 consists of 14 residues. Germline V gives CDR1 KGHSH, CDR2 LQKENI. In nucleotides, the CDR3 is TGTGCCAGCTCCGAGAGCTCTGGGGCCAACGTCCTGACTTTC. Protein: CASSESSGANVLTF.

For the CDR3, the DNA is TGTGCCAGTACCCCGGGTGGACAGTGGGATTCACCCCTCCACTTT. Amino acids: CASTPGGQWDSPLHF. The rearrangement links TRBV19 to TRBJ1-6; D may be TRBD1 (6 bases). The CDR3 is made up of 15 amino acids. With 7 bases removed from V and 8 bases from J, the gap between germline ends came to 18 bases. CDR1 and CDR2 (germline): LNHDA, SQIVND (reference sequence).

The rearrangement joins TRBV4-3 to TRBJ2-3; no definite D call. Trimming stripped 0 bases from V and 3 bases from J, with 7 bases between. The CDR3 covers 14 residues. Germline CDR1 LGHNA, CDR2 YSLEER. CDR3: CASSQDSLTDTQYF. The CDR3 DNA follows: TGCGCCAGCAGCCAAGATAGTTTGACAGATACGCAGTATTTT.